The 27 T cell receptor beta chains reported below all come from one sample, sequenced in a study of T cells in Graves' hyperthyroidism and ophthalmopathy (dated by TCRdb to between 2018 and 2021). Preparation of the library involved multiplex PCR. TCRdb shows the sequencer as Illumina HiSeq 2000. Amplification of TCR beta CDR3 regions was carried out from RNA transcripts. A first-round RT-PCR of the TCR CDR3 used the HTBI primer set with the Qiagen OneStep RT-PCR kit. TCRdb's own reprocessing of the public reads used fastp at Q25 and MiXCR and kept productive beta chains. Each CDR3 protein gets just one entry, which takes the most common genes and DNA from the rows behind it. The sample profile shows a few hundred thousand distinct CDR3 sequences; roughly 15% of them were found once. The ten most abundant clones make up 5.3% of the sample. The sequenced sample was blood. The receptors here all came from a woman aged 18-35 years with Graves' hyperthyroidism.

The V gene is TRBV4-1, the J gene TRBJ1-1; weak D call: TRBD1 (6 bases). Germline V CDR1 and CDR2: MGHRA, YSYEKL. V dropped 4 bases and J dropped 5 bases, with 11 bases sitting between them. The length of the CDR3 is 13 residues. The CDR3 reads CASSPGARTEAFF. In DNA, the CDR3 is TGCGCCAGCAGCCCAGGGGCGCGGACTGAAGCTTTCTTT.

This clonotype occurred many times. The rearrangement uses TRBV12-3 or TRBV12-4 and TRBJ1-1; D gene uncertain. The V and J ends lost 7 bases and 1 base respectively, with 13 bases between them. The CDR3 extends over 14 amino acids. The CDR3 coding sequence is TGTGCCAGCACCCTTTCCGAGGGGAACACTGAAGCTTTCTTT. Translation: CASTLSEGNTEAFF.

This clonotype has ten or more counts. This rearrangement joins TRBV2 to TRBJ1-2, with 11 bases matching TRBD1. Trimming took 6 bases from V and 5 from J; bases not matched to a gene: 14. The CDR3 loop spans 17 amino acids. Germline assignment: CDR1 SNHLY and CDR2 FYNNEI. CDR3: CASRAPPGQGVSYGYTF. The CDR3 bases are TGTGCCAGCAGAGCCCCGCCGGGACAGGGGGTCTCTTATGGCTACACCTTC.

At least ten counts were recorded for this clonotype. J is TRBJ2-2 and V is TRBV28; the D gene is possibly TRBD2 (5 bases). Germline CDR1 MDHEN, CDR2 SYDVKM. Trimming removed 5 bases from V and 2 bases from J, with 18 bases in between. This CDR3 contains 17 residues. CDR3 sequence reads: CASSLPIAPGNTGELFF. The CDR3 DNA reads as TGTGCCAGCAGTCTTCCAATAGCGCCGGGTAACACCGGGGAGCTGTTTTTT.

This clonotype has ten or more counts. The chain carries TRBV6-1 and TRBJ1-1, with 7 bases lining up with TRBD1. CDR3 length equals 15 residues. Germline CDR1 reads MNHNS; CDR2 reads SASEGT. J was trimmed by 4 bases and V by 1 base; bases with no gene match: 6. CDR3: CASSEVGGAPTEAFF. DNA for the CDR3: TGTGCCAGCAGTGAAGTAGGGGGCGCGCCCACTGAAGCTTTCTTT.

This chain links TRBV7-9 with TRBJ1-1; D remains unclear. Germline loops: CDR1 SEHNR, CDR2 FQNEAQ (reference sequence). Trimming removed 3 bases at V and 1 base at J, with 9 bases between. The CDR3 extends over 14 amino acids. The CDR3 loop reads CASSFADANTEAFF. The CDR3 bases are TGTGCCAGCAGCTTTGCGGACGCGAACACTGAAGCTTTCTTT.

The sample holds many counts of this clonotype. The J gene is TRBJ1-1, the V gene TRBV18; D not resolved. V shed 4 bases and J shed 2 bases, with 8 bases lying between them. The germline V gene encodes CDR1 KGHSH and CDR2 LQKENI. This CDR3 spans 13 amino acids. Written as DNA, the CDR3 is TGTGCCAGCTCACGCCAGCAAAACACTGAAGCTTTCTTT. Translation gives CASSRQQNTEAFF.

The rearrangement uses TRBV10-2 and TRBJ2-2, with TRBD2 matching 8 bases. With V trimmed by 7 bases and J by 2 bases, 3 bases remained unmatched. The CDR3 is 14 residues long. Germline V CDR1 and CDR2: WSHSY, SAAADI. In nucleotides, the CDR3 is TGCGCCAGCAAACTAGCGGCTAACACCGGGGAGCTGTTTTTT. Its translation is CASKLAANTGELFF.

The CDR3 loop is CASSLSGTGLYGYTF. The CDR3 DNA sequence: TGTGCCAGCAGTTTATCCGGGACAGGGCTCTATGGCTACACCTTC. V and J are TRBV28 and TRBJ1-2, with 9 bases that match TRBD1. The length of the CDR3 is 15 residues. Germline V gene lookup returns CDR1 MDHEN and CDR2 SYDVKM. J was trimmed by 4 bases and V by 1 base; bases with no gene match: 4.

This clonotype was counted at least ten times. The gene calls are TRBV13 and TRBJ2-3; TRBD2 aligns across 8 bases. This CDR3 has 18 amino acids. The V gene's germline CDR1 is PRHDT and CDR2 FYEKMQ (reference sequence). The trim removed 6 bases at V and 2 bases at J, leaving 16 bases unmatched. The CDR3 region has the DNA TGTGCCAGCAGGAGGGCGATGTTTAGCGGGATTACCACAGATACGCAGTATTTT. Translation: CASRRAMFSGITTDTQYF.

This clonotype was detected a few times. CDR3 in DNA: TGCGCCAGCACCATAAGTCCCGGGACAGGGACTTACGAGCAGTACTTC. This encodes CASTISPGTGTYEQYF. V usage is TRBV5-1 and J usage is TRBJ2-7; 9 bases are a match to TRBD1. This CDR3 is built from 16 residues. Germline CDR1 SGHRS, CDR2 YFSETQ. V shed 6 bases and J 4 bases; nucleotides not matched to a gene: 14.

The chain uses TRBV19 and TRBJ1-1, with TRBD1 as a possible D gene (5 bases). V was cut by 4 bases and J by 1 base, with 16 bases left in between. CDR1 LNHDA and CDR2 SQIVND come from the germline V gene (reference sequence). This CDR3 has 16 residues. The CDR3: CASSREPRGRNTEAFF. DNA of the CDR3: TGTGCCAGTAGTAGGGAGCCCCGGGGGAGGAACACTGAAGCTTTCTTT.

This clonotype showed up many times. This chain joins TRBV3-1 and TRBJ1-6; D is uncertain. The CDR3 runs to 14 residues. Deletions cut 2 bases from V and 9 bases from J, with 11 bases between. The germline V gene encodes CDR1 LGHDT and CDR2 YNNKEL (reference sequence). The chain's CDR3 is CASSQWDFGSPLHF. In nucleotides, the CDR3 is TGTGCCAGCAGCCAATGGGATTTTGGTTCACCCCTCCACTTT.

The table lists this clonotype with many counts. The chain has TRBV20-1 and TRBJ2-7; 8 bases match TRBD2. Germline V gene sequence: CDR1 DFQATT, CDR2 SNEGSKA (reference sequence). Trimming cost V 3 bases and J 0 bases; bases outside gene matches: 7. The CDR3 covers 15 residues. The CDR3 DNA is TGCAGTGCTAGGGGCACACTAGCGGTCTCCTACGAGCAGTACTTC. Its protein product is CSARGTLAVSYEQYF.

The table lists this clonotype with many counts. V gene TRBV10-2 combines with J gene TRBJ2-5; perhaps TRBD1 as D (7 bases). Germline-derived CDR1 and CDR2 are WSHSY and SAAADI. V lost 6 bases and J lost 4, with 15 bases in between. This CDR3 has 14 amino acids. CDR3 sequence: CASSVRGEGETQYF. CDR3 nucleotides: TGCGCCAGCAGCGTCAGGGGGGAAGGAGAGACCCAGTACTTC.

This clonotype occurred many times. Germline is not matched at one junction end, which may reflect a read error. The J gene is TRBJ2-3, the V gene TRBV7-7; D is uncertain. CDR3 length: 13 residues. Germline CDR1 SSHAT, CDR2 FNYEAQ (reference sequence). The CDR3 here is CASSHGPWDTQYF. As DNA, the CDR3 is TGTGCTAGCAGCCACGGGCCATGGGATACGCAGTATTTT.

This clonotype showed up just a few times. The V call is TRBV3-1, the J call TRBJ1-3, with no clear D. V lost 1 base to trimming and J lost 2 bases, with 9 bases between them. Germline V gene lookup returns CDR1 LGHDT and CDR2 YNNKEL (reference sequence). The CDR3 extends over 15 amino acids. The CDR3 DNA sequence: TGTGCCAGCAGCCAAGGAAGACGGGCTGGAAACACCATATATTTT. Protein sequence: CASSQGRRAGNTIYF.

The sample holds many counts of this clonotype. This rearrangement joins TRBV28 to TRBJ1-2, with a weak D call TRBD1 (6 bases). V gave up 6 bases and J gave up 4 bases, with 21 bases separating them. CDR3 length: 16 residues. Germline CDR1 is MDHEN and CDR2 is SYDVKM. The CDR3 loop is CASSSLLGGGGYGYTF. The CDR3 region has the DNA TGTGCCAGCAGCTCCCTCCTCGGCGGGGGCGGCTATGGCTACACCTTC.

A few counts support this clonotype. This rearrangement joins TRBV30 to TRBJ2-7; D is uncertain. This CDR3 region has 13 residues. The ends were cut back, 3 bases at V and 2 bases at J, with 11 bases in the middle. From germline, CDR1 is GTSNPN and CDR2 SVGIG (reference sequence). The CDR3: CAWSRGSAYEQYF. In DNA form, the CDR3 reads TGTGCCTGGAGCCGTGGATCGGCCTACGAGCAGTACTTC.

The chain links TRBV10-3 to TRBJ2-7; the match to TRBD1 covers 8 bases. This CDR3 has 16 amino acids. After removal of 2 bases from V and 3 bases from J, the junction contained 9 bases not matched to a gene. The germline V gene encodes CDR1 ENHRY and CDR2 SYGVKD. The CDR3 sequence: CAISEIEPGGFYEQYF. As DNA, the CDR3 is TGTGCCATCAGTGAGATAGAGCCAGGGGGCTTCTACGAGCAGTACTTC.

This clonotype occurred many times. Here the CDR3 DNA reads TGTGCCAGCAGCTTGGCAGGGTCGGGGGCTAGCGGCTTTGAGGAGCAGTTCTTC. It specifies CASSLAGSGASGFEEQFF. The chain combines TRBV28 with TRBJ2-1; TRBD2 is a possible D gene (7 bases). Trimming removed 6 bases from V and 10 bases from J, with 31 bases in between. This CDR3 is 18 amino acids long. Germline CDR1 MDHEN, CDR2 SYDVKM. Full variable domain (rest looked up from reference TRBV28 and TRBJ2-1): DVKVTQSSRYLVKRTGEKVFLECVQDMDHENMFWYRQDPGLGLRLIYFSYDVKMKEKGDIPEGYSVSREKKERFSLILESASTNQTSMYLCASSLAGSGASGFEEQFFGPGTRLTVL.

This sequence joins TRBV2 and TRBJ1-2, with D maybe TRBD1 (5 bases). V shed 5 bases and J shed 9 bases, with 22 bases lying between them. Germline V gene lookup returns CDR1 SNHLY and CDR2 FYNNEI. This CDR3 region has 15 residues. The chain's CDR3 is CASSSWMGVRSSYTF. CDR3 DNA: TGTGCCAGCAGTTCCTGGATGGGGGTTCGGAGTAGCTACACCTTC.

Written as DNA, the CDR3 is TGTGCCAGCAGCCCCCGGGACAGGCTTATCGAAAAACTGTTTTTT. Encoded protein: CASSPRDRLIEKLFF. This rearrangement joins TRBV7-9 to TRBJ1-4; 8 nucleotides align to TRBD1. V shed 5 bases, J shed 8 bases, and the junction held 10 bases outside the gene matches. In germline, CDR1 is SEHNR, CDR2 FQNEAQ (reference sequence). The length of the CDR3 is 15 residues.

This clonotype was observed many times. The chain employs TRBV28 and TRBJ2-4; D call uncertain. Germline values: CDR1 MDHEN, CDR2 SYDVKM. This CDR3 region has 14 residues. Trimming cost V 2 bases and J 6 bases, with 11 bases left between them. CDR3 DNA: TGTGCCAGCAGTTTAGAGACATCTGGAAACATTCAGTACTTC. This encodes CASSLETSGNIQYF.

This chain links TRBV10-2 with TRBJ2-7; D might be TRBD2 (6 bases). Looked up from germline, CDR1 is WSHSY and CDR2 is SAAADI. Trimming took 3 bases from V and 5 from J, leaving 11 bases between them. This CDR3 is 13 amino acids long. This CDR3 reads CASSDLEGNEQYF. As DNA, the CDR3 is TGCGCCAGCAGTGATTTGGAGGGGAACGAGCAGTACTTC.

In this sample, this clonotype turned up many times. The J gene is TRBJ1-1, the V gene TRBV6-1, with D maybe TRBD1 (6 bases). The CDR3 contains 15 residues. The V gene lost 6 bases and the J gene lost 4 bases, with 18 bases spanning the gap. Germline-derived CDR1 and CDR2 are MNHNS and SASEGT. This chain's CDR3 is CASSPIRQEPTEAFF. The CDR3, as DNA: TGTGCCAGCAGCCCCATAAGACAGGAACCCACTGAAGCTTTCTTT.

This clonotype was counted many times. V gene TRBV20-1 combines with J gene TRBJ2-1; D ambiguous. The V gene's germline CDR1 is DFQATT and CDR2 SNEGSKA (reference sequence). This CDR3 is 12 amino acids long. Trimming took off 7 bases at V and 2 bases at J, with 9 bases between the two ends. The CDR3 sequence is CSGSGAYNEQFF. The CDR3 coding sequence is TGCAGTGGATCCGGAGCCTACAATGAGCAGTTCTTC.